What follows is one TCR beta chain and its context. In the original workflow: For papillary thyroid cancer, a distant-metastasis classifier was constructed from CDR3 differences observed across clinicopathological groups. TCRdb ran MiXCR on the PCR reads. The V and J calls here are based on TCRdb, not the publication. Found here are 2,000 to 2,500 clones, approximately 25% of them singletons; the top ten hold less than 35%. The data originate from a study of metastatic and nonmetastatic thyroid tumors. Study information: The comparison covered peripheral blood and tumor or nodule tissue in malignant and benign thyroid patients.

With V trimmed by 2 bases and J by 4 bases, 2 bases remained unmatched. Germline CDR1 is MNHNS and CDR2 is SASEGT. CDR3 size: 14 residues. Each patient went into thyroid surgery without having received any treatment. Sequencing was done on a sample of adjacent normal tissue. The TCR originated in a male donor with papillary thyroid cancer or a benign thyroid nodule (not recorded which). Some clones in this sample may be carry-over from other donors' samples. The chain links TRBV6-1 to TRBJ2-1; 7 nucleotides agree with TRBD2. CDR3 region: CASSELAAYNEQFF. CDR3 DNA: TGTGCCAGCAGTGAACTAGCGGCATACAATGAGCAGTTCTTC.